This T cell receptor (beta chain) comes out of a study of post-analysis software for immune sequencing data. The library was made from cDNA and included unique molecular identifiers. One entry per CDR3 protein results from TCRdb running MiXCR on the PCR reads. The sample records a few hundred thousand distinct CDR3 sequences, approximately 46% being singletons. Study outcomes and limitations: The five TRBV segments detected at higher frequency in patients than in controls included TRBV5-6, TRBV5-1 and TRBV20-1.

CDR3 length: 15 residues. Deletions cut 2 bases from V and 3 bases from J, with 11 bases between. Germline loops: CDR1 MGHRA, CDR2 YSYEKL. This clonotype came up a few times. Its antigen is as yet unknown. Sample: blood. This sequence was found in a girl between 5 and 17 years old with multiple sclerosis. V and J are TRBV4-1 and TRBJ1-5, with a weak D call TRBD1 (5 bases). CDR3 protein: CASSQRQGNNQPQHF. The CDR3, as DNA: TGCGCCAGCAGCCAACGGCAGGGTAACAATCAGCCCCAGCATTTT.